The 21 T cell receptor beta chains below were found in one sample sequenced in a study of cytotoxic CD8 clonotypes in ibrutinib-treated CLL. The data were produced by immunoSEQ multiplex PCR, yet TCRdb's version contains in-frame clones alone and is incomplete. The table includes over 120,000 clones, 75% to 85% detected once. Sequenced here: PBMCs, sampled after 36 months of ibrutinib treatment. These receptors were obtained from a human donor with chronic lymphocytic leukemia.

J is TRBJ1-4 and V is TRBV4-1; no definite D call. The V and J ends lost 4 bases and 4 bases respectively, with 19 bases between them. From germline, CDR1 is MGHRA and CDR2 YSYEKL. The length of the CDR3 is 17 residues. The CDR3 sequence: CASSPRPSAQVNEKLFF. CDR3 nucleotides: TGCGCCAGCAGCCCTCGTCCAAGCGCTCAAGTTAATGAAAAACTGTTTTTT.

The chain has TRBV28 and TRBJ2-5; a possible D gene is TRBD1 (6 bases). The J call may be mistaken, given a closer DNA end match to TRBJ2-7. The CDR3 spans 13 residues. The germline V gene encodes CDR1 MDHEN and CDR2 SYDVKM. CDR3 region: CASSLSGDYEQYF. CDR3 DNA sequence: TGTGCCAGCAGTTTATCAGGGGACTACGAGCAGTACTTC.

The chain uses TRBV6-4 and TRBJ1-4; D gene ambiguous. Germline-derived CDR1 and CDR2 are MRHNA and SNTAGT. This CDR3 is built from 14 residues. V was pared by 2 bases and J by 7 bases, with 11 bases between. The CDR3 spells CASSDRMGGEKLFF. CDR3 coding DNA: TGTGCCAGCAGTGACAGGATGGGAGGTGAAAAACTGTTTTTT.

This chain links TRBV7-9 with TRBJ2-5; 9 positions match TRBD1. Germline trimming cut 2 bases from V and 4 bases from J; bases unmatched to any gene: 5. The CDR3 runs 15 residues. Per germline, CDR1 SEHNR and CDR2 FQNEAQ (reference sequence). The CDR3 nucleotides read TGTGCCAGCAGCTTACCGATGGGACAGGGAGAGACCCAGTACTTC. Amino acids: CASSLPMGQGETQYF.

The chain is built from TRBV5-1 and TRBJ2-1; 9 positions agree with TRBD2. Germline V gene lookup returns CDR1 SGHRS and CDR2 YFSETQ. There are 16 residues in the CDR3. After removal of 3 bases from V and 4 bases from J, the junction contained 8 bases not matched to a gene. CDR3 sequence (DNA): TGCGCCAGCAGCTCCCGCTCCGGACTAGCGTACAATGAGCAGTTCTTC. Translating gives CASSSRSGLAYNEQFF.

The gene calls are TRBV4-1 and TRBJ2-3; 7 bases are a match to TRBD2. The CDR3 totals 16 residues. Trimming cost V 1 base and J 6 bases; bases outside gene matches: 10. Germline values: CDR1 MGHRA, CDR2 YSYEKL. CDR3 residues: CASSQGAGASRDTQYF. CDR3 DNA: TGCGCCAGCAGCCAAGGCGCGGGAGCCTCGAGGGATACGCAGTATTTT.

The rearrangement uses TRBV7-2 and TRBJ1-4; TRBD1 is a possible D gene (5 bases). The length of the CDR3 is 16 residues. The V gene lost 5 bases and the J gene lost 5 bases, with 18 bases spanning the gap. The germline V gene has CDR1 SGHTA and CDR2 FQGNSA. The DNA of the CDR3 is TGTGCCAGCAGCCCGCGCACAGGAGTGGGGAATGAAAAACTGTTTTTT. As protein: CASSPRTGVGNEKLFF.

The chain recombines TRBV2 with TRBJ2-1; TRBD2 is a possible D gene (5 bases). The CDR3 has 15 amino acids. CDR1 is SNHLY, CDR2 FYNNEI, per germline. V lost 6 bases and J 0 bases, leaving 12 bases between the germline ends. The CDR3 region is CASRPPSPSYNEQFF. In DNA form, the CDR3 reads TGTGCCAGCAGGCCCCCTAGCCCCTCCTACAATGAGCAGTTCTTC.

This rearrangement joins TRBV19 to TRBJ1-2, with D possibly being TRBD1 (5 bases). Trimming left V 8 bases short and J 7 bases short, with 14 bases between. Germline V gives CDR1 LNHDA, CDR2 SQIVND (reference sequence). The length of the CDR3 is 12 residues. CDR3 bases: TGTGCCAGTCACAGGATTCCGGGTGGCTACACCTTC. It translates to CASHRIPGGYTF.

The chain uses TRBV30 and TRBJ2-1; TRBD1 matches 8 bases. CDR3 length: 15 residues. Germline V gene lookup returns CDR1 GTSNPN and CDR2 SVGIG (reference sequence). The V segment lost 2 bases and the J segment 3 bases; nucleotides outside the gene matches: 6. DNA of the CDR3: TGTGCCTGGAGTCCGGGACAGGAGTTCTACAATGAGCAGTTCTTC. Amino acid sequence: CAWSPGQEFYNEQFF.

This clone has more than one count but fewer than ten. The chain is built from TRBV30 and TRBJ2-3; D may be TRBD2 (5 bases). CDR3 length: 19 amino acids. The V end lost 1 base, the J end lost 1 base, and 24 bases lay between the germline ends. Germline assignment: CDR1 GTSNPN and CDR2 SVGIG (reference sequence). The CDR3 loop reads CAWSGPTLLATRGTDTQYF. CDR3 coding DNA: TGTGCCTGGAGTGGTCCCACTCTGTTAGCGACCCGGGGCACAGATACGCAGTATTTT.

The V call is TRBV30, the J call TRBJ2-3, with 11 nucleotides matching TRBD1. Germline values: CDR1 GTSNPN, CDR2 SVGIG (reference sequence). The CDR3 spans 14 residues. V lost 3 bases and J lost 4; bases outside the gene matches: 3. CDR3 residues: CAWSPGQGADTQYF. DNA for the CDR3: TGTGCCTGGAGCCCGGGACAGGGGGCAGATACGCAGTATTTT.

J is TRBJ1-1 and V is TRBV28; D is unresolved. Germline loops: CDR1 MDHEN, CDR2 SYDVKM. CDR3 length equals 15 residues. Trimming stripped 1 base from V and 0 bases from J, with 9 bases between. CDR3 sequence reads: CASSLFPAMNTEAFF. For the CDR3, the DNA is TGTGCCAGCAGTTTATTCCCAGCGATGAACACTGAAGCTTTCTTT.

V and J are TRBV28 and TRBJ1-1; D not certain. V was clipped by 2 bases and J by 3 bases, with 10 bases between them. Per the germline V gene, CDR1 is MDHEN and CDR2 is SYDVKM. The CDR3 consists of 14 residues. The CDR3 here is CASSLRQAYTEAFF. CDR3 coding DNA: TGTGCCAGCAGTTTACGTCAGGCCTACACTGAAGCTTTCTTT. The full variable domain, in which reference TRBV28 and TRBJ1-1 provide the parts outside the CDR3, is DVKVTQSSRYLVKRTGEKVFLECVQDMDHENMFWYRQDPGLGLRLIYFSYDVKMKEKGDIPEGYSVSREKKERFSLILESASTNQTSMYLCASSLRQAYTEAFFGQGTRLTVV.

The rearrangement links TRBV28 to TRBJ1-3; weak D call: TRBD1 (6 bases). Trimming left V 4 bases short and J 0 bases short, with 10 bases between. Germline CDR1 MDHEN, CDR2 SYDVKM. The CDR3 covers 15 residues. DNA for the CDR3: TGTGCCAGCAGTTCGGGACATCTCTCTGGAAACACCATATATTTT. Protein: CASSSGHLSGNTIYF. The variable domain in full, completed from reference TRBV28 and TRBJ1-3, reads DVKVTQSSRYLVKRTGEKVFLECVQDMDHENMFWYRQDPGLGLRLIYFSYDVKMKEKGDIPEGYSVSREKKERFSLILESASTNQTSMYLCASSSGHLSGNTIYFGEGSWLTVV.

This clone showed up just a few times. This chain connects TRBV5-1 to TRBJ1-6; no firm D call. From germline, CDR1 is SGHRS and CDR2 YFSETQ. The CDR3 covers 16 residues. V was pared by 1 base and J by 6 bases, with 14 bases between. The CDR3 coding sequence is TGCGCCAGCAGCTTGACACCTACAATGGGTAATTCACCCCTCCACTTT. Amino acids: CASSLTPTMGNSPLHF.

The V call is TRBV11-2, the J call TRBJ2-5; D might be TRBD1 or TRBD2, each matching 5 bases. The germline V gene has CDR1 SGHAT and CDR2 FQNNGV. The CDR3 totals 15 residues. V gave up 7 bases and J gave up 7 bases, with 22 bases separating them. The chain's CDR3 is CASTLIPGHGGTQYF. For the CDR3, the DNA is TGTGCCAGCACCCTCATCCCGGGCCATGGGGGGACCCAGTACTTC.

V and J are TRBV18 and TRBJ1-2, with 9 bases aligning to TRBD1. The CDR3 contains 14 residues. The V segment lost 3 bases and the J segment 4 bases; nucleotides outside the gene matches: 3. Germline V gene sequence: CDR1 KGHSH, CDR2 LQKENI. The CDR3 sequence is CASSPSDRGYGYTF. CDR3 coding DNA: TGTGCCAGCTCACCCTCGGACAGGGGCTATGGCTACACCTTC.

V is TRBV9 and J is TRBJ2-7, with 10 positions matching TRBD2. This CDR3 spans 15 amino acids. Germline V CDR1 and CDR2: SGDLS, YYNGEE. V lost 6 bases to trimming and J lost 5 bases; unmatched junction nucleotides: 11. This CDR3 reads CASTSAGTSADEQYF. In DNA form, the CDR3 reads TGTGCCAGCACCTCCGCCGGGACTAGCGCCGACGAGCAGTACTTC.

This chain joins TRBV29-1 and TRBJ2-3; TRBD1 matches at 9 bases. The germline gives CDR1 SQVTM, CDR2 ANQGSEA. The ends lost 4 bases at V and 1 base at J; junction bases unmatched: 3. The CDR3 is 14 amino acids. DNA for the CDR3: TGCAGCGTTGGTCGGACAGGGGGCACAGATACGCAGTATTTT. Amino acid sequence: CSVGRTGGTDTQYF.

V and J are TRBV13 and TRBJ2-1; D may be TRBD2 (5 bases). CDR1 and CDR2 from the germline V gene are PRHDT and FYEKMQ (reference sequence). The CDR3 extends over 16 amino acids. V was cut by 7 bases and J by 8 bases, with 24 bases left in between. CDR3: CASNPPGFYVRDEQFF. As DNA, the CDR3 is TGTGCCAGCAACCCCCCGGGCTTTTACGTGCGGGATGAGCAGTTCTTC.